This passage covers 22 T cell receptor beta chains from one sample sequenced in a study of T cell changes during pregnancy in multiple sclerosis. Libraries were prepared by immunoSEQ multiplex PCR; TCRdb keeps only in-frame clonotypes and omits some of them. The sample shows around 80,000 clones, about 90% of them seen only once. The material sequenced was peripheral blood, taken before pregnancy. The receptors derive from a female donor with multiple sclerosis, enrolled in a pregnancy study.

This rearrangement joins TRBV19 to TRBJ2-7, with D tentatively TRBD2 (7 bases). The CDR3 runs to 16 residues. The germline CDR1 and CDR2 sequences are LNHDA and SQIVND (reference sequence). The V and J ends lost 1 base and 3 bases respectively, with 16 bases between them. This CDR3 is CASSIASGGRGYEQYF. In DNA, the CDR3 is TGTGCCAGTAGTATAGCCTCGGGGGGCAGGGGCTACGAGCAGTACTTC.

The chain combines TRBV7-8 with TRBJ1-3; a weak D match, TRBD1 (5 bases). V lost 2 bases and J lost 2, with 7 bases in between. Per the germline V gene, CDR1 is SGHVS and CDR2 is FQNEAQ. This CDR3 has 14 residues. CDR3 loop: CASSLRGAGNTIYF. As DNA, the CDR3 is TGTGCCAGCAGCTTACGGGGGGCTGGAAACACCATATATTTT.

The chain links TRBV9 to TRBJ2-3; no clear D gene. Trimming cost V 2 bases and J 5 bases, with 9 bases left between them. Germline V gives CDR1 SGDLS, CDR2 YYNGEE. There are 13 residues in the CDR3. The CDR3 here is CASSVRVVDTQYF. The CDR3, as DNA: TGTGCCAGCAGCGTGAGAGTTGTAGATACGCAGTATTTT. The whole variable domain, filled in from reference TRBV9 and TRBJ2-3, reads DSGVTQTPKHLITATGQRVTLRCSPRSGDLSVYWYQQSLDQGLQFLIQYYNGEERAKGNILERFSAQQFPDLHSELNLSSLELGDSALYFCASSVRVVDTQYFGPGTRLTVL.

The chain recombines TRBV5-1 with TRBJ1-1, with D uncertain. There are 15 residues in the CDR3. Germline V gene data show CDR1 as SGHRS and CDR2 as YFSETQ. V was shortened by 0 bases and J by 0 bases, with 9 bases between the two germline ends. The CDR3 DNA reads TGCGCCAGCAGCTTGGAGAAACAGCTGAACACTGAAGCTTTCTTT. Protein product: CASSLEKQLNTEAFF.

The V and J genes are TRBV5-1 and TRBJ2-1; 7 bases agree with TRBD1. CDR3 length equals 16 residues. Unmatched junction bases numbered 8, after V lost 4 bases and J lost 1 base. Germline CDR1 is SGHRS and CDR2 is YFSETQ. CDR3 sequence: CASSTQGPVSYNEQFF. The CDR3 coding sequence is TGCGCCAGCAGCACACAGGGGCCCGTATCCTACAATGAGCAGTTCTTC.

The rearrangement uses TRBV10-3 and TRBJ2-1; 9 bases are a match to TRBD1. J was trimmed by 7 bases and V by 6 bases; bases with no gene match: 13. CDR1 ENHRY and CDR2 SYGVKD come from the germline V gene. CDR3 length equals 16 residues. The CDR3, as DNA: TGTGCCATCAGACCGAGTCGACAGGGGGAGGATAATGAGCAGTTCTTC. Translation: CAIRPSRQGEDNEQFF.

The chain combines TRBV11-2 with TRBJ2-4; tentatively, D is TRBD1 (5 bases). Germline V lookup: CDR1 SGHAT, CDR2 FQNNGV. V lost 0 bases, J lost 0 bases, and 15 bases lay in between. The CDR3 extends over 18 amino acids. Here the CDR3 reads CASSLDRENRLAKNIQYF. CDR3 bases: TGTGCCAGCAGCTTAGATCGAGAGAACAGGCTAGCCAAAAACATTCAGTACTTC.

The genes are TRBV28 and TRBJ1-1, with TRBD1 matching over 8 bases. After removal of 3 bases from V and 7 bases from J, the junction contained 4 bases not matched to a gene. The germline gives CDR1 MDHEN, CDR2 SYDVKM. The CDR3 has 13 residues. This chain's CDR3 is CASSLWTGIEAFF. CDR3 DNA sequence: TGTGCCAGCAGTTTGTGGACAGGGATTGAAGCTTTCTTT.

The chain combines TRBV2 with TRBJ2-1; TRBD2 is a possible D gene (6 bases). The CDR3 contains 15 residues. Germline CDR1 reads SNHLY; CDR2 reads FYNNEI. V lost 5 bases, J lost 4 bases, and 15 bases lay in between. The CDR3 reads CASSPGLSRYNEQFF. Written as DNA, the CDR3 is TGTGCCAGCAGTCCTGGACTATCCCGGTACAATGAGCAGTTCTTC. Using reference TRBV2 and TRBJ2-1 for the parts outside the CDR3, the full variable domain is EPEVTQTPSHQVTQMGQEVILRCVPISNHLYFYWYRQILGQKVEFLVSFYNNEISEKSEIFDDQFSVERPDGSNFTLKIRSTKLEDSAMYFCASSPGLSRYNEQFFGPGTRLTVL.

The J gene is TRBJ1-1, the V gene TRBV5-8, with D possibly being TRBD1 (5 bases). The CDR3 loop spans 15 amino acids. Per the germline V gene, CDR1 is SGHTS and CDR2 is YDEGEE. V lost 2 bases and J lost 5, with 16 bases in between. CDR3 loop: CASSFSGVRATEAFF. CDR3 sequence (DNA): TGTGCCAGCAGCTTTTCGGGGGTGCGCGCGACTGAAGCTTTCTTT.

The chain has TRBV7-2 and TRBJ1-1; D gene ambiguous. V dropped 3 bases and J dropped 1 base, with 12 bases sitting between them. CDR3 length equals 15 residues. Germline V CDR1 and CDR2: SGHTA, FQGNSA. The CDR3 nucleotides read TGTGCCAGCAGCTTTCCCCTGTCGCGGAACACTGAAGCTTTCTTT. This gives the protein CASSFPLSRNTEAFF.

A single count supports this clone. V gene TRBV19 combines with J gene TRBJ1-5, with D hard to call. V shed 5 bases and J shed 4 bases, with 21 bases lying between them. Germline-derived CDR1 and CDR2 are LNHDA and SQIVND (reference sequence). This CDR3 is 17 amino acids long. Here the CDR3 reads CASSVAGSVYLNQPQHF. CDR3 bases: TGTGCCAGTAGTGTTGCGGGTTCTGTTTACTTGAATCAGCCCCAGCATTTT.

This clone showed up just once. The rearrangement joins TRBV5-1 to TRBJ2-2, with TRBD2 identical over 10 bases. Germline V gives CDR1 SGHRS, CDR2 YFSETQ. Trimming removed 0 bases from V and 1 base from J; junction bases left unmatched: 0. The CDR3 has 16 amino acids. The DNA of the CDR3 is TGCGCCAGCAGCTTGGGACTAGCGGGGAACACCGGGGAGCTGTTTTTT. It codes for CASSLGLAGNTGELFF.

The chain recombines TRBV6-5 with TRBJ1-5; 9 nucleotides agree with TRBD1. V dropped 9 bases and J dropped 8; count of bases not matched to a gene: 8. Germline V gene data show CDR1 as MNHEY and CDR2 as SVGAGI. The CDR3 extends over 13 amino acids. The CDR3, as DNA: TGTGCCAGGTTCCGGGACAGGGAGAAGCCCCAGCATTTT. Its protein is CARFRDREKPQHF.

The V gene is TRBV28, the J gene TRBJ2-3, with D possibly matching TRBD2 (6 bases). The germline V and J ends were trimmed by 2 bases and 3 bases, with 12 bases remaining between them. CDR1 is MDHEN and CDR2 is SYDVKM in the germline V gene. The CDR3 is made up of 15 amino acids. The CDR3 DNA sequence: TGTGCCAGCAGTTTAGGGGAGGCGAGGACAGATACGCAGTATTTT. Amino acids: CASSLGEARTDTQYF.

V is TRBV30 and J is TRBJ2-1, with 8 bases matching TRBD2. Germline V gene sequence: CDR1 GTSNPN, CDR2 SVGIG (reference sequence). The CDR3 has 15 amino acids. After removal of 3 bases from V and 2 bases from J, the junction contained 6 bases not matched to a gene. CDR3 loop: CAWSPLAGPYNEQFF. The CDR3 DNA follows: TGTGCCTGGAGCCCCCTAGCGGGCCCCTACAATGAGCAGTTCTTC.

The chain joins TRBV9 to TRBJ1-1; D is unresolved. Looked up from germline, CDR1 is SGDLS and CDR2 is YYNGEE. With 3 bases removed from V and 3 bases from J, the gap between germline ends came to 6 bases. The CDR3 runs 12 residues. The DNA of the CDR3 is TGTGCCAGCAGCGGACGGGACACTGAAGCTTTCTTT. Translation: CASSGRDTEAFF.

CDR3 nucleotides: TGTGCCAGTAGTATTGGACAAACCTACAATGAGCAGTTCTTC. This codes for CASSIGQTYNEQFF. The chain carries TRBV19 and TRBJ2-1; TRBD1 might be the D (5 bases). Between the trimmed V and J ends, which lost 3 bases and 2 bases, there was a span of 8 bases. Germline CDR1 is LNHDA and CDR2 is SQIVND (reference sequence). CDR3 size: 14 residues.

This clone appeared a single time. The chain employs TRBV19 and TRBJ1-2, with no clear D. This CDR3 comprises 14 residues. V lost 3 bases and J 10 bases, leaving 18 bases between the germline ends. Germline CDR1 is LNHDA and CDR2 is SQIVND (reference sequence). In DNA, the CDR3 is TGTGCCAGTAGTATTCGAGGAATCGCTACTAACTACACCTTC. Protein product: CASSIRGIATNYTF.

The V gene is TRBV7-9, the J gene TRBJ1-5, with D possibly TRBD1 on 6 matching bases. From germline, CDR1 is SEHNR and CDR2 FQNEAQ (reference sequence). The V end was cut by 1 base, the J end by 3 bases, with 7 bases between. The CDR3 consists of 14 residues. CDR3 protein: CASSLGGPNQPQHF. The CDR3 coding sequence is TGTGCCAGCAGCTTAGGGGGGCCCAATCAGCCCCAGCATTTT.

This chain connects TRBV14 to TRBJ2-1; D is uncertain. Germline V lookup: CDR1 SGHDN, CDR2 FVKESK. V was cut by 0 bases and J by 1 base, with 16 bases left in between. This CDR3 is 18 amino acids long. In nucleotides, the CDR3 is TGTGCCAGCAGCCAAGATCTTGGTAGCCAGACTTCCTACAATGAGCAGTTCTTC. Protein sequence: CASSQDLGSQTSYNEQFF.

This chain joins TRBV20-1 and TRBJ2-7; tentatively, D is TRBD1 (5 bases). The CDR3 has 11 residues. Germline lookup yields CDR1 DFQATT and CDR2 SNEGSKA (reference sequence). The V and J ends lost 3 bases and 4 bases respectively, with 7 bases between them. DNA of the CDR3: TGCAGTGCTAGGGGGCTGTACGAGCAGTACTTC. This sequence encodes CSARGLYEQYF.